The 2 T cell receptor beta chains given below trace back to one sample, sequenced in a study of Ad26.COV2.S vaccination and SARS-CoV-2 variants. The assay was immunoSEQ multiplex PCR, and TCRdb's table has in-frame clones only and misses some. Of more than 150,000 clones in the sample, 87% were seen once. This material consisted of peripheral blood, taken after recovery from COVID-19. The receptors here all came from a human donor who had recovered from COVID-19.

CDR3 sequence: CASSGSQHPYEQYF. Written as DNA, the CDR3 is TGTGCCAGCAGCGGATCCCAGCACCCCTACGAGCAGTACTTC. The rearrangement links TRBV3-1 (or the pseudogene TRBV3-2) to TRBJ2-7, with D unresolved. CDR3 size: 14 residues. Trimming stripped 5 bases from V and 2 bases from J, with 13 bases between. Germline loops: CDR1 LGHDT, CDR2 YNNKEL (reference sequence).

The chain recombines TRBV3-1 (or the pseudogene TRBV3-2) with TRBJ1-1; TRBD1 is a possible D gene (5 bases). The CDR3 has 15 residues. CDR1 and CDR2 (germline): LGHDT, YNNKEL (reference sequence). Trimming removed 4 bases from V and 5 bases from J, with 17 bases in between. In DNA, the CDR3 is TGTGCCAGCAGCCCCTTAGCATTTGGGGGGACTGAAGCTTTCTTT. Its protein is CASSPLAFGGTEAFF.